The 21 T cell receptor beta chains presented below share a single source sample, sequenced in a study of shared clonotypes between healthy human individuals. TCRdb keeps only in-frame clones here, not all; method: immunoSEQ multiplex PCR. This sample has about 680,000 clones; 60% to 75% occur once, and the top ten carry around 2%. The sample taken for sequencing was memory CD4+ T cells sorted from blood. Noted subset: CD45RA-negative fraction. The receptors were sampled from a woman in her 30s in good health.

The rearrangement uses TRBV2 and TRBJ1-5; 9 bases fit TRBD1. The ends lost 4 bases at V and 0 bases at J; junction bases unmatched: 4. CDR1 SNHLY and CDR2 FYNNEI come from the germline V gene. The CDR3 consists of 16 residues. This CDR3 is CASSADRGGSNQPQHF. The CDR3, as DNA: TGTGCCAGCAGTGCAGACAGGGGGGGTAGCAATCAGCCCCAGCATTTT.

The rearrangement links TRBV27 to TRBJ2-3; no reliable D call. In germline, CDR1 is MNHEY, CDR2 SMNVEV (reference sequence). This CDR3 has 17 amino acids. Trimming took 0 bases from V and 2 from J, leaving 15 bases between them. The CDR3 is CASSLSRRAKSTDTQYF. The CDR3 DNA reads TGTGCCAGCAGTTTATCTCGTAGAGCTAAATCCACAGATACGCAGTATTTT.

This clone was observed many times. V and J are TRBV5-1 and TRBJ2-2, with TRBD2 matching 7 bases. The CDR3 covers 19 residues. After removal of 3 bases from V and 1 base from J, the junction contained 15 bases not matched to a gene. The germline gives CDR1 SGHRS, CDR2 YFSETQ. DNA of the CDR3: TGCGCCAGCAGCTATGCGAGTGGCGGGAGAATTCGGAACACCGGGGAGCTGTTTTTT. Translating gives CASSYASGGRIRNTGELFF.

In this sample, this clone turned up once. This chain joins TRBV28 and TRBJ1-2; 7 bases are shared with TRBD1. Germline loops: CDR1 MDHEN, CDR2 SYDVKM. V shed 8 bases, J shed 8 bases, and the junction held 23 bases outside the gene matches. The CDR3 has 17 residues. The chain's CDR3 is CASYNTFGTDLQGGYTF. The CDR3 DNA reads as TGTGCCAGCTATAATACCTTCGGGACAGACCTACAAGGAGGCTACACCTTC.

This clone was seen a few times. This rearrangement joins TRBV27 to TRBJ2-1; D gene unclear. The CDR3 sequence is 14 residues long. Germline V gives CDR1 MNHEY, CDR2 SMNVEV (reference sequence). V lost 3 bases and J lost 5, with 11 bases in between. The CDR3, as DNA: TGTGCCAGCAGTTTTATGACGGCCGACAATGAGCAGTTCTTC. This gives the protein CASSFMTADNEQFF.

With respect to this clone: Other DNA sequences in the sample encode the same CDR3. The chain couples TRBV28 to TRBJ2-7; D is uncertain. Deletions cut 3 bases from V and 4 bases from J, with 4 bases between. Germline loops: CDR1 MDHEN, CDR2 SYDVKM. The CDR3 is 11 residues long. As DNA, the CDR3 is TGTGCCAGCAGTTTGGGATACGAGCAGTACTTC. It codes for CASSLGYEQYF.

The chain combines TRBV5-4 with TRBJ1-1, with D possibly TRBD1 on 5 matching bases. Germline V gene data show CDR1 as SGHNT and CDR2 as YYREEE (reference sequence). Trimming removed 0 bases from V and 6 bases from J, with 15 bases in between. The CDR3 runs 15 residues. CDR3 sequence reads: CASSLGPRGDAEAFF. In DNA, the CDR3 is TGTGCCAGCAGCTTGGGCCCGCGGGGGGACGCTGAAGCTTTCTTT.

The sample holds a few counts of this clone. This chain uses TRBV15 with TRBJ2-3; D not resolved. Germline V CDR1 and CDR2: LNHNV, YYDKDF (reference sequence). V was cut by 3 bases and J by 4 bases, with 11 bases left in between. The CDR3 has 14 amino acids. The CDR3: CATSSTLGSDTQYF. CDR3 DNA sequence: TGTGCCACCAGCAGTACATTGGGGTCAGATACGCAGTATTTT.

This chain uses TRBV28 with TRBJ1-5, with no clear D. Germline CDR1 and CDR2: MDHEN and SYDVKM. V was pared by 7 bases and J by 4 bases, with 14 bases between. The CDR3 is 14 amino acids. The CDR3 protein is CASNLGESNQPQHF. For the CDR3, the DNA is TGTGCCAGCAACCTTGGGGAGAGTAATCAGCCCCAGCATTTT.

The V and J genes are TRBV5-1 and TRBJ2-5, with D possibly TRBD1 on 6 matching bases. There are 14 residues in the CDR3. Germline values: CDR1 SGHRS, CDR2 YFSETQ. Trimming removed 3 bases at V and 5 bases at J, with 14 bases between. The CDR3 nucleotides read TGCGCCAGCAGCTCGACAGGTCTGGGGGAGACCCAGTACTTC. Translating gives CASSSTGLGETQYF.

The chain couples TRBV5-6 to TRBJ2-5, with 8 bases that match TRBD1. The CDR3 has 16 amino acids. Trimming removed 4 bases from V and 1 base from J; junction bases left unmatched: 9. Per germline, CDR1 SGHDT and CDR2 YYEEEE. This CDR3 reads CASSARDRRSQETQYF. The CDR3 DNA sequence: TGTGCCAGCAGCGCCCGGGACAGGAGATCCCAAGAGACCCAGTACTTC. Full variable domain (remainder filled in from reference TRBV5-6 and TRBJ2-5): DAGVTQSPTHLIKTRGQQVTLRCSPKSGHDTVSWYQQALGQGPQFIFQYYEEEERQRGNFPDRFSGHQFPNYSSELNVNALLLGDSALYLCASSARDRRSQETQYFGPGTRLLVL.

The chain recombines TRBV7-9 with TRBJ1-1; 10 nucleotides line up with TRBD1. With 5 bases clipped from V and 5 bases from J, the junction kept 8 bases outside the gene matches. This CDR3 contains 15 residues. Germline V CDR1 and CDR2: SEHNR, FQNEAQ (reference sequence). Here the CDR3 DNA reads TGTGCCAGCAGCCCAGGACAGGGGGGAAGTACTGAAGCTTTCTTT. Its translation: CASSPGQGGSTEAFF.

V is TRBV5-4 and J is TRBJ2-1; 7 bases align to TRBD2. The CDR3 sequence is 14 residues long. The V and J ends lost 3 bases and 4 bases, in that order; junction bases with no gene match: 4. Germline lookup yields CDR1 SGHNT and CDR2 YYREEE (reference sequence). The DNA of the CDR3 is TGTGCCAGCAGCTCCTTGGGAGGGTACAATGAGCAGTTCTTC. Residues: CASSSLGGYNEQFF.

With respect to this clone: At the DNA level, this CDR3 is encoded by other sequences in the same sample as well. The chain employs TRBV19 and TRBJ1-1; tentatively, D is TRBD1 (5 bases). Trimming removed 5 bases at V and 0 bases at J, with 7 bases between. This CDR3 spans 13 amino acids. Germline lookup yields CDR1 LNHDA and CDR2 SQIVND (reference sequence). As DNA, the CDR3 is TGTGCCAGTAGTCAGGGTTTGAACACTGAAGCTTTCTTT. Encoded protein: CASSQGLNTEAFF.

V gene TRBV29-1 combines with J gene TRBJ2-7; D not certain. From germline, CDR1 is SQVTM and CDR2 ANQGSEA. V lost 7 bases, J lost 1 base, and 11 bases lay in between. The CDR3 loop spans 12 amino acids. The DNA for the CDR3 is TGCAGCGCCGTCGGCAGTTCCTACGAGCAGTACTTC. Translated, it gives CSAVGSSYEQYF.

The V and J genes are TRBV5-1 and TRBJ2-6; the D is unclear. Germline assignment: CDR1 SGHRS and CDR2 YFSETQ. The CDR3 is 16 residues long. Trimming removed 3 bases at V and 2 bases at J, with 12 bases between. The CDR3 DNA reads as TGCGCCAGCAGCTATAGATCCGGTGCTGGGGCCAACGTCCTGACTTTC. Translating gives CASSYRSGAGANVLTF.

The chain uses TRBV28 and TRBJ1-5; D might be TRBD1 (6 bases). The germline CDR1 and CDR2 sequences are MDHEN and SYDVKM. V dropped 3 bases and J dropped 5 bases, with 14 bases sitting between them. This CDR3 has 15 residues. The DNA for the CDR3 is TGTGCCAGCAGTTTGGGGACGACAGGTCATCAGCCCCAGCATTTT. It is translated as CASSLGTTGHQPQHF.

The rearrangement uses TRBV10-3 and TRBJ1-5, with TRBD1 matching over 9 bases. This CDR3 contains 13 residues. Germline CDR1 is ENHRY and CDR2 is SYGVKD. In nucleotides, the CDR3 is TGTGCAACCGGGACAGGGACAAATCAGCCCCAGCATTTT. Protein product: CATGTGTNQPQHF.

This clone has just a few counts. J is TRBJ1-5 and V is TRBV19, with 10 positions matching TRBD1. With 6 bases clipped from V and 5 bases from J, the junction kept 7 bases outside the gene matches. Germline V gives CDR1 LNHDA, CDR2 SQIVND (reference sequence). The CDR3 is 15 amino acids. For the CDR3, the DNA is TGTGCCAGTAGCCGACAGGGGGCCGGGGATCAGCCCCAGCATTTT. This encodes CASSRQGAGDQPQHF.

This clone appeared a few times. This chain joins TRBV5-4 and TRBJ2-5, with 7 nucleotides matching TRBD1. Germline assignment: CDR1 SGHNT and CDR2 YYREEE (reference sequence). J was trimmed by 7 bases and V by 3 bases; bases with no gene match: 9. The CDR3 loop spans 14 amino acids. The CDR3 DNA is TGTGCCAGCAGCTCCCAAAGGGGGCCGGGGACCCAGTACTTC. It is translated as CASSSQRGPGTQYF. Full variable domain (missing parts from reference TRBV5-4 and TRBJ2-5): ETGVTQSPTHLIKTRGQQVTLRCSSQSGHNTVSWYQQALGQGPQFIFQYYREEENGRGNFPPRFSGLQFPNYSSELNVNALELDDSALYLCASSSQRGPGTQYFGPGTRLLVL.

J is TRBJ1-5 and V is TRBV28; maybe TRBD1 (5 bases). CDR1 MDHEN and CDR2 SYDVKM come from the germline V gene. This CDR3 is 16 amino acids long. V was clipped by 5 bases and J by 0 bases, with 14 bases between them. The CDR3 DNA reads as TGTGCCAGCAGTCCTAGGGACGGACTTAGCAATCAGCCCCAGCATTTT. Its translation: CASSPRDGLSNQPQHF.